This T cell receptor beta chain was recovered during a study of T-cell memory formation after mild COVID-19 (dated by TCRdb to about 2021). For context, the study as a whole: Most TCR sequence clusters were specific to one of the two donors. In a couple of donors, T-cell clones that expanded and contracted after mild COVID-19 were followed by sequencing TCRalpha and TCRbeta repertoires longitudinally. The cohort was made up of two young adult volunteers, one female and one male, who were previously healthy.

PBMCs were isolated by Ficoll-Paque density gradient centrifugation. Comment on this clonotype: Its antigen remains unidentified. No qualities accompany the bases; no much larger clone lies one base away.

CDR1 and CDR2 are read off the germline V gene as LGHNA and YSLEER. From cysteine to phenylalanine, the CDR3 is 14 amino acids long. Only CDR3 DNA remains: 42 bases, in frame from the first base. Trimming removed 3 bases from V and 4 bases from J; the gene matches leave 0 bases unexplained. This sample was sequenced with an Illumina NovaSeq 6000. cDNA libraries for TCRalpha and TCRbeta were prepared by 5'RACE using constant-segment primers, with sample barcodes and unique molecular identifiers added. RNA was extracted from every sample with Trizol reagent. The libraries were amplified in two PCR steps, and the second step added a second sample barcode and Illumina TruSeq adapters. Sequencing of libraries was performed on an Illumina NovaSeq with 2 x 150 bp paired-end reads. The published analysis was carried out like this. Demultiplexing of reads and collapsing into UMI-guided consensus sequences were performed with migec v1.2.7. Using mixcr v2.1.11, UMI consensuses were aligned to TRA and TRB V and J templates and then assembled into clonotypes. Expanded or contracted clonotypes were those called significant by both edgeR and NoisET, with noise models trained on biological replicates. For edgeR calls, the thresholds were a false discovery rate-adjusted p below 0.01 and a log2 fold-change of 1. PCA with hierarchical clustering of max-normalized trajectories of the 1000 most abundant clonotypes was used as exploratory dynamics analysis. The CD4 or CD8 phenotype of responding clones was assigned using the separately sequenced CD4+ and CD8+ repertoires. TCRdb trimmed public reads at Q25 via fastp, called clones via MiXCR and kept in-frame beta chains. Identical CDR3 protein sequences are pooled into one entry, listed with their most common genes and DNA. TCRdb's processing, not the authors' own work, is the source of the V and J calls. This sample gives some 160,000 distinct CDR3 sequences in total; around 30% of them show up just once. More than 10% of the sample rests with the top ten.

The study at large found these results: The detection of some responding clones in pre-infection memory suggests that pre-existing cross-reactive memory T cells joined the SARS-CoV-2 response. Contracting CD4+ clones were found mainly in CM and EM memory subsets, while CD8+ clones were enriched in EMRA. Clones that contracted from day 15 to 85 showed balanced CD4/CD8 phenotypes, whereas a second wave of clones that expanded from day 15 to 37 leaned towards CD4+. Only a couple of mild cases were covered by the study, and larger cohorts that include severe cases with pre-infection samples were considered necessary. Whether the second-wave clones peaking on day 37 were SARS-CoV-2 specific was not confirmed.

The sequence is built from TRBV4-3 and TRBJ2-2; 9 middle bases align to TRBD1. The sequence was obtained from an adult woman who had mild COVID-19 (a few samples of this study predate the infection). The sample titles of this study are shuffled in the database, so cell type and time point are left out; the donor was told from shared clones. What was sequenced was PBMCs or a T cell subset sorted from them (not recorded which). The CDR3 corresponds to CASSQGQGTGELFF. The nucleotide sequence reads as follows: TGCGCCAGCAGCCAGGGACAGGGCACCGGGGAGCTGTTTTTT.